This TCR beta chain derives from a study of regulatory T cells in long-lasting Graves disease. Study-level information: Over-5-year antithyroid drug use with positive TSH receptor antibodies defined persistent Graves' disease in the study.

The time point: persistent/refractory GD, antithyroid drugs over 5 years with positive TRAb. Making the TCR library involved RNA that had been extracted from PBMCs. In building TCR beta libraries, iRepertoire HTBI primers were used together with Arm-PCR of CDR3 regions. TCRdb independently ran MiXCR on the multiplex PCR reads; one entry per CDR3 protein. The sample comprises roughly 400,000 distinct CDR3 sequences, 21% of which are singletons, and 14% rests with the top ten. The CDR3 runs to 14 residues. Germline lookup yields CDR1 SNHLY and CDR2 FYNNEI. Trimming stripped 4 bases from V and 1 base from J, with 9 bases between.

The specimen was peripheral blood mononuclear cells (PBMCs), collected when the disease was refractory, from a patient treated with antithyroid drugs. J is TRBJ2-3 and V is TRBV2; D tentatively reads TRBD1 or TRBD2 (5 bases each). This TCR came from a female donor with Graves disease. CDR3 amino acids: CASSGRGGTDTQYF. The CDR3 nucleotides read TGTGCCAGCAGTGGTCGAGGGGGCACAGATACGCAGTATTTT.